This entry lists 10 T cell receptor beta chains sequenced from one sample in a study of cytotoxic CD8 clonotypes in ibrutinib-treated CLL. Data came from immunoSEQ multiplex PCR; TCRdb stores just in-frame clones and leaves some out. Of about 140,000 clones listed, about 75% were seen once; the top ten hold approximately 5.1%. Source: PBMCs, taken after 24 months of ibrutinib treatment. The receptor source for this set is a human donor with chronic lymphocytic leukemia.

V gene TRBV7-2 combines with J gene TRBJ1-1; D is undetermined. Deletions cut 4 bases from V and 4 bases from J, with 10 bases between. From germline, CDR1 is SGHTA and CDR2 FQGNSA. The CDR3 extends over 13 amino acids. The CDR3 here is CASSSGQTTEAFF. In DNA, the CDR3 is TGTGCCAGCAGCTCCGGGCAGACCACTGAAGCTTTCTTT.

With respect to this clone: Additional DNA sequences in this sample encode the identical CDR3. The V and J genes are TRBV4-2 and TRBJ2-7; D remains ambiguous. Trimming took off 1 base at V and 4 bases at J, with 5 bases between the two ends. The CDR3 is 12 amino acids. In germline, CDR1 is LGHNA, CDR2 YNFKEQ. The CDR3 DNA reads TGTGCCAGCAGCCAAGTTGGGTACGAGCAGTACTTC. Its protein product is CASSQVGYEQYF.

The chain recombines TRBV23-1 with TRBJ1-2; tentative D call: TRBD1 (6 bases). TRBV23-1 is designated an ORF whose function remains uncertain. The V end lost 3 bases, the J end lost 3 bases, and 14 bases lay between the germline ends. The CDR3 has 15 amino acids. CDR3 region: CASSHQGGGYYGYTF. For the CDR3, the DNA is TGCGCCAGCAGTCATCAGGGAGGGGGGTACTATGGCTACACCTTC.

The chain links TRBV11-2 to TRBJ2-3, with D possibly being TRBD1 or TRBD2 (6 bases each). The CDR3 is 16 residues long. Germline CDR1 SGHAT, CDR2 FQNNGV. V was trimmed by 1 base and J by 6 bases, leaving 17 bases between them. CDR3: CASSLGLAGGGDTQYF. For the CDR3, the DNA is TGTGCCAGCAGCTTAGGGCTAGCCGGAGGGGGGGATACGCAGTATTTT.

J is TRBJ2-3 and V is TRBV5-5, with 8 bases identical to TRBD1. Germline assignment: CDR1 SGHKS and CDR2 YYEKEE (reference sequence). This CDR3 has 14 residues. Trimming removed 0 bases from V and 6 bases from J; junction bases left unmatched: 3. CDR3 loop: CASSLGTGPDTQYF. Written as DNA, the CDR3 is TGTGCCAGCAGCTTGGGGACAGGGCCTGATACGCAGTATTTT. The entire variable domain, with the rest obtained from reference TRBV5-5 and TRBJ2-3, is as follows: DAGVTQSPTHLIKTRGQQVTLRCSPISGHKSVSWYQQVLGQGPQFIFQYYEKEERGRGNFPDRFSARQFPNYSSELNVNALLLGDSALYLCASSLGTGPDTQYFGPGTRLTVL.

This chain links TRBV10-3 with TRBJ2-4; 8 positions agree with TRBD1. V lost 6 bases and J lost 5; bases outside the gene matches: 6. In germline, CDR1 is ENHRY, CDR2 SYGVKD. The CDR3 has 14 residues. The CDR3: CAISKTGDENIQYF. DNA of the CDR3: TGTGCCATCAGCAAGACAGGGGACGAAAACATTCAGTACTTC.

This clone has just a few counts. V is TRBV27 and J is TRBJ1-5; no reliable D call. This CDR3 contains 15 residues. The V and J ends lost 6 bases and 7 bases respectively, with 19 bases between them. Germline assignment: CDR1 MNHEY and CDR2 SMNVEV (reference sequence). Here the CDR3 DNA reads TGTGCCAGCAGCCGGACCCCCGAATACCACCAGCCCCAGCATTTT. It is translated as CASSRTPEYHQPQHF.

This clone has a handful of counts. Compared with germline, one end of the junction differs, possibly owing to a read error. This sequence joins TRBV11-3 and TRBJ2-7, with a tentative D call TRBD1 (6 bases). This CDR3 region has 13 residues. Germline-derived CDR1 and CDR2 are SGHNT and YENEEA. The CDR3 bases are TGTGCCAGCAGCTTAGATGGGGGACACTCACCCCAATTC. It is translated as CASSLDGGHSPQF.

The sample holds one count of this clone. The rearrangement joins TRBV6-1 to TRBJ1-5; D call uncertain. Looked up from germline, CDR1 is MNHNS and CDR2 is SASEGT. This CDR3 has 13 residues. The V and J ends lost 6 bases and 9 bases respectively, with 15 bases between them. The CDR3 loop is CASRGTGLGPQHF. CDR3 in DNA: TGTGCCAGCAGGGGCACGGGTTTGGGGCCCCAGCATTTT.

This clone was picked up a small number of times. The rearrangement uses TRBV19 and TRBJ1-2, with TRBD1 identical over 7 bases. V was clipped by 5 bases and J by 7 bases; unmatched bases: 4. This CDR3 is 12 amino acids long. The germline CDR1 and CDR2 sequences are LNHDA and SQIVND (reference sequence). The CDR3 region has the DNA TGTGCCAGTAGTCGTCACAGGGGTGGCTACACCTTC. It codes for CASSRHRGGYTF.